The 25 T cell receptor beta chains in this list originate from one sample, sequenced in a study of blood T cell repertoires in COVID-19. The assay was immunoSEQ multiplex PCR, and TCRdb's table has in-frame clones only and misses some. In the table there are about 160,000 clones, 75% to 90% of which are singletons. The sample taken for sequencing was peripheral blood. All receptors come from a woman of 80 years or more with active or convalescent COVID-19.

In nucleotides, the CDR3 is TGTGCCAGTAGGAGGGGGCAGGGGGTCGCCGAGCAGTACTTC. This translates into CASRRGQGVAEQYF. V is TRBV19 and J is TRBJ2-7; 7 nucleotides align to TRBD1. Germline CDR1 reads LNHDA; CDR2 reads SQIVND (reference sequence). The CDR3 is made up of 14 amino acids. J lost 6 bases, V lost 6 bases, and 11 bases had no gene match.

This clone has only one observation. This chain's CDR3 is CASRPTPLGGGATGELFF. Written as DNA, the CDR3 is TGCGCCAGCAGACCTACCCCCCTCGGGGGGGGTGCCACCGGGGAGCTGTTTTTT. This chain uses TRBV5-1 with TRBJ2-2, with 8 bases aligning to TRBD2. Trimming took 5 bases from V and 4 from J; bases not matched to a gene: 16. Germline CDR1 is SGHRS and CDR2 is YFSETQ. The length of the CDR3 is 18 residues.

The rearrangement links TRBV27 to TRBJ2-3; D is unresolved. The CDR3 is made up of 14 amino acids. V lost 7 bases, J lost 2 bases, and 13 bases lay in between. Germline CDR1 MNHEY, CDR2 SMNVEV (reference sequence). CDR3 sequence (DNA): TGTGCCAGCATCCCGACTCGAAACACAGATACGCAGTATTTT. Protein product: CASIPTRNTDTQYF.

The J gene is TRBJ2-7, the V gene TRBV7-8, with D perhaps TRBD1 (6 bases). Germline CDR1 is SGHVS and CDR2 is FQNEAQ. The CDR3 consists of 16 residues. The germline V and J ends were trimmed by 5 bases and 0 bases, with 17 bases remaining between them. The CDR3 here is CASSPLTGRNSYEQYF. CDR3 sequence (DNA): TGTGCCAGCAGCCCCTTGACAGGCCGAAACTCCTACGAGCAGTACTTC.

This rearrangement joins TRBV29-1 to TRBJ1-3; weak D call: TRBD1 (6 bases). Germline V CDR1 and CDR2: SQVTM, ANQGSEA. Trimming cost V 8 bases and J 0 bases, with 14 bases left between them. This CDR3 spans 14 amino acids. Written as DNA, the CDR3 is TGCAGCATAAGAGGACAGTCCTCTGGAAACACCATATATTTT. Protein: CSIRGQSSGNTIYF.

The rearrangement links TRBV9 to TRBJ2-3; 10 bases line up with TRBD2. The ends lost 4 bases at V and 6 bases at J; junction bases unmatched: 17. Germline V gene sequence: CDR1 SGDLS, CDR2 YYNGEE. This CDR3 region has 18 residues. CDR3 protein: CASSPGVSGGASADTQYF. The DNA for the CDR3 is TGTGCCAGCAGCCCGGGGGTCAGCGGGGGGGCCTCTGCTGATACGCAGTATTTT.

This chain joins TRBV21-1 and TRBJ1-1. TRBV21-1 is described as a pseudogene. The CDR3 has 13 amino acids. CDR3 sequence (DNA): TGTGCCAGCAGGCAACTACTAAACACTGAAGCTTTCTTT. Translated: CASRQLLNTEAFF.

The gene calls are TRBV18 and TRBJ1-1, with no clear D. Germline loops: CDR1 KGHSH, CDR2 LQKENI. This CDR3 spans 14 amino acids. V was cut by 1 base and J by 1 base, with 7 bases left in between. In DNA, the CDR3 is TGTGCCAGCTCACCACGGGAGACGAACACTGAAGCTTTCTTT. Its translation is CASSPRETNTEAFF.

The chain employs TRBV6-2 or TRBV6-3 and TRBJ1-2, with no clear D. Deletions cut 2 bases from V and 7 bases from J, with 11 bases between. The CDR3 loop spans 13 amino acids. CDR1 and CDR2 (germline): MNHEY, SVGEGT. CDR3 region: CASSYPPRSGYTF. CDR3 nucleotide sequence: TGTGCCAGCAGTTACCCGCCTCGGTCTGGCTACACCTTC.

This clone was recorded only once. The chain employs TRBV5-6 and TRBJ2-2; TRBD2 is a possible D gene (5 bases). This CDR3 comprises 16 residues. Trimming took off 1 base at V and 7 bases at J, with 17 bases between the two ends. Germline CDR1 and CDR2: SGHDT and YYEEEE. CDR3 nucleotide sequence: TGTGCCAGCAGCTTGTGTCAGGCCGAGGGCCACGGGGAGCTGTTTTTT. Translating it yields CASSLCQAEGHGELFF.

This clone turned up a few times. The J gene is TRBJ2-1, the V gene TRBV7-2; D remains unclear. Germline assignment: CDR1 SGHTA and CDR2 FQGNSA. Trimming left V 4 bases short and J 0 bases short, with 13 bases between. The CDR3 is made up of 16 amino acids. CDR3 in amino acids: CASSSQSVLSYNEQFF. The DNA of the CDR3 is TGTGCCAGCAGCTCCCAGAGCGTCCTCTCCTACAATGAGCAGTTCTTC.

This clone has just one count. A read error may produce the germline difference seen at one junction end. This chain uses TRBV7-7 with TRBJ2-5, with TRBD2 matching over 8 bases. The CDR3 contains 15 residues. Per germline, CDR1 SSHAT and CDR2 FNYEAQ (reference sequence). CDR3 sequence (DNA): TGTGCTAGCAGCTTGAGCGGGGGCACCGGGGAGACCCAGTACTTC. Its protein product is CASSLSGGTGETQYF.

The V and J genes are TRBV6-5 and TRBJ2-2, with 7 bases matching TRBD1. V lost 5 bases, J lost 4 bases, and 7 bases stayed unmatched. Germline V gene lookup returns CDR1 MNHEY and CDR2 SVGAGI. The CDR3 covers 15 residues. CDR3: CASSIETGVTGELFF. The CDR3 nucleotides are TGTGCCAGCAGTATCGAAACAGGGGTCACCGGGGAGCTGTTTTTT.

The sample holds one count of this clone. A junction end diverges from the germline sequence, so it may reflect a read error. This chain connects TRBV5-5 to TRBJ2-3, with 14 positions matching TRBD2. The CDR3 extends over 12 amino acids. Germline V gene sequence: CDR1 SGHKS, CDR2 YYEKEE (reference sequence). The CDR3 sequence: CASSLGLAGGNF. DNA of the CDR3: TGTGCCAGCAGCCTCGGACTAGCGGGGGGTAATTTT. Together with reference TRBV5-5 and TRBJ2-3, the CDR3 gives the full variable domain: DAGVTQSPTHLIKTRGQQVTLRCSPISGHKSVSWYQQVLGQGPQFIFQYYEKEERGRGNFPDRFSARQFPNYSSELNVNALLLGDSALYLCASSLGLAGGNFGPGTRLTVL.

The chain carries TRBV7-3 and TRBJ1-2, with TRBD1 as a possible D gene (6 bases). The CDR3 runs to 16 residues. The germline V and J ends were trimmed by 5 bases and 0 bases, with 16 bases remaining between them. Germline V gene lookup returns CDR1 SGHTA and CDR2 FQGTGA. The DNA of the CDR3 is TGTGCCAGCAGCCGACTCGACAGGAGGACTAACTATGGCTACACCTTC. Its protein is CASSRLDRRTNYGYTF. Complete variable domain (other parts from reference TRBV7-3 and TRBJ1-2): GAGVSQTPSNKVTEKGKYVELRCDPISGHTALYWYRQSLGQGPEFLIYFQGTGAADDSGLPNDRFFAVRPEGSVSTLKIQRTERGDSAVYLCASSRLDRRTNYGYTFGSGTRLTVV.

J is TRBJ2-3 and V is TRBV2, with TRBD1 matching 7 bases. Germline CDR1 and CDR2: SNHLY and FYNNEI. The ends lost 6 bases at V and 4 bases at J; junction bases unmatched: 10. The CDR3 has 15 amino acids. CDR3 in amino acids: CASRSRDRGSDTQYF. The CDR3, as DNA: TGTGCCAGCAGATCCCGGGACAGAGGTTCAGATACGCAGTATTTT.

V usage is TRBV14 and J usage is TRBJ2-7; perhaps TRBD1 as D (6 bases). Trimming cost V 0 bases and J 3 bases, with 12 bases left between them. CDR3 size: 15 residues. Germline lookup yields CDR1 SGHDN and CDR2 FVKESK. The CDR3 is CASSQDLSGDYEQYF. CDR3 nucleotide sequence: TGTGCCAGCAGCCAAGATCTCTCAGGGGACTACGAGCAGTACTTC.

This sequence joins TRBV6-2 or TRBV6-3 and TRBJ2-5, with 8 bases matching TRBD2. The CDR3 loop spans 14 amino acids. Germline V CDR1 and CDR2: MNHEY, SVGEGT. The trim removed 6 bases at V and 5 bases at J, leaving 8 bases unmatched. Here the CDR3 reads CASSSGTRGETQYF. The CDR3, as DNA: TGTGCCAGCAGCTCCGGGACTAGAGGCGAGACCCAGTACTTC.

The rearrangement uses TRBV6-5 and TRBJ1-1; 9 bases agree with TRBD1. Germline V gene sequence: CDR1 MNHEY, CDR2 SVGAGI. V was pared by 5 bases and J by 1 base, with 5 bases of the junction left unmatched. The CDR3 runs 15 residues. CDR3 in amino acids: CASSPRDRENTEAFF. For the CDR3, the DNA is TGTGCCAGCAGTCCGAGGGACAGGGAGAACACTGAAGCTTTCTTT.

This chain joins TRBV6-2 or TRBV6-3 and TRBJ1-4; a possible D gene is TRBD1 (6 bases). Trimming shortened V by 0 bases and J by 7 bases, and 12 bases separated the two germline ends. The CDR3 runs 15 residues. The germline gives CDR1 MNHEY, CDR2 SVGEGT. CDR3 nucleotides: TGTGCCAGCAGTTACTCGGGGGCCCGGAGTGAAAAACTGTTTTTT. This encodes CASSYSGARSEKLFF.

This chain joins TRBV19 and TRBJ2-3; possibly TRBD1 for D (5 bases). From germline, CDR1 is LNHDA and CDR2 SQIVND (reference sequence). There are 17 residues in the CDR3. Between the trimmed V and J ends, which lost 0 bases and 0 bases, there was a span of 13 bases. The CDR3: CASSIDRVLLSTDTQYF. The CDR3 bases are TGTGCCAGTAGTATAGACAGGGTCCTACTTAGCACAGATACGCAGTATTTT.

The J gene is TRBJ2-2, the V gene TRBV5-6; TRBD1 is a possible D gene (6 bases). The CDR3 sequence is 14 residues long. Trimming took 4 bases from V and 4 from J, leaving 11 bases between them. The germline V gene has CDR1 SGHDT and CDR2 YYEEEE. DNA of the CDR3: TGTGCCAGCAGCCCCCTGGGGGCCACCGGGGAGCTGTTTTTT. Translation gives CASSPLGATGELFF. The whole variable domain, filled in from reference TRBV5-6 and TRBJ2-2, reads DAGVTQSPTHLIKTRGQQVTLRCSPKSGHDTVSWYQQALGQGPQFIFQYYEEEERQRGNFPDRFSGHQFPNYSSELNVNALLLGDSALYLCASSPLGATGELFFGEGSRLTVL.

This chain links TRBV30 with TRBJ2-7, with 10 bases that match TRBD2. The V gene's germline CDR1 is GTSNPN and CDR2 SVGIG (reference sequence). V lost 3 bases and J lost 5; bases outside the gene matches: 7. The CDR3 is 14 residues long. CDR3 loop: CAWSPLAGLHEQYF. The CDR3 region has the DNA TGTGCCTGGAGCCCACTAGCGGGGCTCCACGAGCAGTACTTC.

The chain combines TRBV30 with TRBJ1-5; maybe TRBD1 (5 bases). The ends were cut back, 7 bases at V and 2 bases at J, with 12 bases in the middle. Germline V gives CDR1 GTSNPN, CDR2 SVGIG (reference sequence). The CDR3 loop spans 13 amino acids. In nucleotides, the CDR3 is TGTGCCTACCAGACAGACCGCAATCAGCCCCAGCATTTT. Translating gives CAYQTDRNQPQHF.

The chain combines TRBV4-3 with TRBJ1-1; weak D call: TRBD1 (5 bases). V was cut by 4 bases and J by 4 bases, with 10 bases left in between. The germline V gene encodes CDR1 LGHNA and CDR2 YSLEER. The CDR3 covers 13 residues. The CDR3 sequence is CASSLGGVTEAFF. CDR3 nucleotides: TGCGCCAGCAGCCTCGGGGGAGTCACTGAAGCTTTCTTT.